A single sample gave rise to the 4 T cell receptor beta chains below, sequenced in a study of blood T cell repertoires in COVID-19. Sequencing was performed with immunoSEQ multiplex PCR; in TCRdb, only in-frame clones are kept and a portion is missing. The table includes approximately 210,000 clones, 80% detected once. Sequencing was done on a sample of PBMCs or T cells enriched from blood (not recorded which). These receptors all stem from a man aged 30 to 45 with acute COVID-19.

The rearrangement joins TRBV2 to TRBJ2-3, with D tentatively TRBD2 (6 bases). V lost 5 bases to trimming and J lost 0 bases, with 12 bases between them. The CDR3 has 15 residues. Germline assignment: CDR1 SNHLY and CDR2 FYNNEI. CDR3 nucleotide sequence: TGTGCCAGCAGTCGGGACTCCCTAAGCACAGATACGCAGTATTTT. The encoded protein is CASSRDSLSTDTQYF.

The chain uses TRBV7-6 and TRBJ2-1; D possibly corresponds to TRBD1 (5 bases). The CDR3 consists of 16 residues. From germline, CDR1 is SGHVS and CDR2 FNYEAQ. The ends were cut back, 5 bases at V and 7 bases at J, with 21 bases in the middle. Here the CDR3 reads CASSPRTPGIVNEQFF. CDR3 in DNA: TGTGCCAGCAGCCCTCGGACACCCGGCATCGTTAATGAGCAGTTCTTC.

This chain links TRBV10-2 with TRBJ1-1; D not certain. With 10 bases removed from V and 1 base from J, the gap between germline ends came to 10 bases. Germline loops: CDR1 WSHSY, CDR2 SAAADI. This CDR3 has 12 amino acids. The DNA for the CDR3 is TGCGCCACAACGACGGGGAACACTGAAGCTTTCTTT. Its protein is CATTTGNTEAFF.

V usage is TRBV4-1 and J usage is TRBJ1-2, with a weak D call TRBD1 (6 bases). The V gene's germline CDR1 is MGHRA and CDR2 YSYEKL. The germline V and J ends were trimmed by 1 base and 2 bases, with 11 bases remaining between them. This CDR3 spans 15 amino acids. The chain's CDR3 is CASSQAIDRNYGYTF. As DNA, the CDR3 is TGCGCCAGCAGCCAAGCTATCGACAGGAACTATGGCTACACCTTC.